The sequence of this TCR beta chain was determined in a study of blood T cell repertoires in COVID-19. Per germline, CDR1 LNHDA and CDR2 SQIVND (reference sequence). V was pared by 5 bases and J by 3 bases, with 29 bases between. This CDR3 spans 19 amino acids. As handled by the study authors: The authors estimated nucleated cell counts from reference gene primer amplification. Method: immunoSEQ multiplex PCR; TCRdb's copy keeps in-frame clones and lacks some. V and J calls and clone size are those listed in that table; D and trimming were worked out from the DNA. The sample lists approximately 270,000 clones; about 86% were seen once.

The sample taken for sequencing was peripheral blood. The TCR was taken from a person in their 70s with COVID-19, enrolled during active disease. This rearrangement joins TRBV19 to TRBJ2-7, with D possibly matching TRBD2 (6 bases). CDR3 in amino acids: CASSPPGVEGTPTIYEQYF. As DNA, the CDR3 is TGTGCCAGTAGTCCTCCCGGCGTGGAGGGGACCCCCACAATCTACGAGCAGTACTTC.